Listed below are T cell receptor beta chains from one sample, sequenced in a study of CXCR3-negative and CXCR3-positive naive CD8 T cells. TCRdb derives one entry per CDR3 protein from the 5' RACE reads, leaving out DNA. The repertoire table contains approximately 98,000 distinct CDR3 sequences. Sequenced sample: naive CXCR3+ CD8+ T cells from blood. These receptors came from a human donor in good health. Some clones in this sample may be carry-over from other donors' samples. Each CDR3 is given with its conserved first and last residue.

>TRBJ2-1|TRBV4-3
CASSQGAGGSDEQFF
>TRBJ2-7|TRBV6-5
CASSYRKDSGSYEQYF
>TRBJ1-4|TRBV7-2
CASSSPGQGANRPEKLFF
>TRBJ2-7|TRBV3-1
CASSLDRGSIYEQYF
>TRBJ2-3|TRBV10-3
CAISESQRGSIDTQYF
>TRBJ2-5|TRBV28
CASSLESTGAGLVETQYF
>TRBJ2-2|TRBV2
CASGKSGQGYVPNTGELFF
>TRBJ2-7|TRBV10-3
CAISVAGNEQYF
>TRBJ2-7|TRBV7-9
CASSPGTSGGDEQYF
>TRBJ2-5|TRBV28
CASNKEVQETQYF
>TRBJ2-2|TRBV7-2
CASSLVRPTGELFF